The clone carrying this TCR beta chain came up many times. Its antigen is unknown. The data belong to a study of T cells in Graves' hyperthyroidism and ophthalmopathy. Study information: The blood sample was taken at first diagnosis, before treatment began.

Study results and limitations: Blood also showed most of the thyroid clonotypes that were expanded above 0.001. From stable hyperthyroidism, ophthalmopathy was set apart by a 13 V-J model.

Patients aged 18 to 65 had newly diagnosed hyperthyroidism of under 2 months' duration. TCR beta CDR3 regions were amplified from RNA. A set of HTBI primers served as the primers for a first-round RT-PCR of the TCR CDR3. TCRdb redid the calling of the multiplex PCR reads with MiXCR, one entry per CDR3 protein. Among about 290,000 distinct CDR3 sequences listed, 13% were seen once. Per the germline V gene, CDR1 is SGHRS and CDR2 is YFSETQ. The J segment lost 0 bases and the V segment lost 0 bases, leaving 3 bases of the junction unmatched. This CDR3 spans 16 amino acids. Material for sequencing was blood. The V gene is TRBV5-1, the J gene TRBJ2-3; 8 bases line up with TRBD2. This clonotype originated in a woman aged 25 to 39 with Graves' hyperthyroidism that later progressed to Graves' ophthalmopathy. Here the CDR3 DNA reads TGCGCCAGCAGCTTGGACCCTAGCGGGAGCACAGATACGCAGTATTTT. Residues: CASSLDPSGSTDTQYF.